The sequence of this T cell receptor beta chain was determined in a study of immune evolution from preneoplasia to lung adenocarcinoma. TCRdb's table, derived via immunoSEQ multiplex PCR, lists solely in-frame clones and lacks some. The sample lists some 37,000 clones, 60% to 75% occurring once. Overall study results and limits: Compared with EGFR-mutant or double wild-type lesions, KRAS-mutant nodules were more clonal. Clonality was highest in normal lung, lower in later-stage lesions apparently.

A remark on this clone: Its specificity is not known.

Per the germline V gene, CDR1 is SGHRS and CDR2 is YFSETQ. V shed 4 bases and J shed 0 bases, with 13 bases lying between them. The CDR3 sequence is 15 residues long. Sequenced sample: FFPE invasive lung adenocarcinoma tissue. The TCR was taken from a person between 55 and 69 years old with lung adenocarcinoma. The chain recombines TRBV5-1 with TRBJ1-2; unclear D gene. This CDR3 is CASSQDGRPNYGYTF. The CDR3 DNA is TGCGCCAGCAGCCAGGACGGGCGCCCTAACTATGGCTACACCTTC.